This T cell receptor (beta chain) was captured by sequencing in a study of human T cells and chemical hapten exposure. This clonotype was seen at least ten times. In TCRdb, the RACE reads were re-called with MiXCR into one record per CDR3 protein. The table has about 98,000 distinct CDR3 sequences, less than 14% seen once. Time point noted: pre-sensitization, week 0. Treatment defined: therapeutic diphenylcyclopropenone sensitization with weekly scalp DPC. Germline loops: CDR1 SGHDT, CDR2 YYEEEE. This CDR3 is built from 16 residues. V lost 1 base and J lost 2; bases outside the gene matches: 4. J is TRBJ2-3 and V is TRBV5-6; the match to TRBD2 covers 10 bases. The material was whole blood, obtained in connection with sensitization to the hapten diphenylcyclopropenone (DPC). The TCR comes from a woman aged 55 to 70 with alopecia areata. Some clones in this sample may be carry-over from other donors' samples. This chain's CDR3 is CASSLLAGGHTDTQYF. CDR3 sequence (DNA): TGTGCCAGCAGCTTGTTAGCGGGGGGCCACACAGATACGCAGTATTTT.